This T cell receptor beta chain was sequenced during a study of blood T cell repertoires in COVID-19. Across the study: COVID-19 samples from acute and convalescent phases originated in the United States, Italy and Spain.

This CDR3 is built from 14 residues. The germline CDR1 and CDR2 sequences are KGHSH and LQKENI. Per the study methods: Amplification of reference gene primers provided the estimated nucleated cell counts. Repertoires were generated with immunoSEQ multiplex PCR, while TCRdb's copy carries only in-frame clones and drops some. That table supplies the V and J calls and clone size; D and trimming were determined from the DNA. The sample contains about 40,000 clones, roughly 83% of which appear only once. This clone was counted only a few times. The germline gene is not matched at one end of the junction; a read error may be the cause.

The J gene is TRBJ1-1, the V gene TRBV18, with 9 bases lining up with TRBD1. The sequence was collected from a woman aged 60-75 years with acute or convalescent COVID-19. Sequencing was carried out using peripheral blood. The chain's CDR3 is CASSPGTGNSEAFF. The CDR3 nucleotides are TGTGCCAGCTCACCAGGGACAGGGAACTCTGAAGCTTTCTTT.